One sample yielded the 8 T cell receptor beta chains listed below, sequenced in a study of OX40 agonist ivuxolimab in advanced cancers. Assay: immunoSEQ multiplex PCR; the TCRdb copy retains only in-frame clones and omits some. In the table there are about 73,000 clones, roughly 88% of which are singletons. This material consisted of CD4+ or CD8+ T cells sorted from blood, taken in a trial of the OX40 agonist ivuxolimab. These receptor sequences come from an adult with an advanced solid tumor such as melanoma, head and neck, liver or kidney cancer.

A single count supports this clone. The chain joins TRBV2 to TRBJ2-7; D unresolved. Germline CDR1 SNHLY, CDR2 FYNNEI. This CDR3 is built from 14 residues. Trimming shortened V by 3 bases and J by 0 bases, and 9 bases separated the two germline ends. CDR3 protein: CASSDQAVSYEQYF. The CDR3 DNA is TGTGCCAGCAGTGATCAGGCGGTCTCCTACGAGCAGTACTTC.

The rearrangement uses TRBV5-1 and TRBJ2-7; tentatively, D is TRBD1 or TRBD2 (5 bases each). Germline CDR1 reads SGHRS; CDR2 reads YFSETQ. Trimming took 4 bases from V and 2 from J, leaving 10 bases between them. This CDR3 is 13 amino acids long. The CDR3 DNA is TGCGCCAGCAGCCTCGGGGCCCCCTACGAGCAGTACTTC. Translation: CASSLGAPYEQYF.

The CDR3 DNA reads as TGTGCCAGCAGTTTACAAACCCCAGAGACCCAGTACTTC. It yields the protein CASSLQTPETQYF. V and J are TRBV28 and TRBJ2-5; D is unresolved. There are 13 residues in the CDR3. Germline values: CDR1 MDHEN, CDR2 SYDVKM. V was cut by 2 bases and J by 4 bases, with 8 bases left in between.

V is TRBV11-2 and J is TRBJ1-3; 8 nucleotides agree with TRBD1. The CDR3 spans 18 residues. V gave up 1 base and J gave up 0 bases; unmatched junction bases: 8. CDR1 is SGHAT and CDR2 is FQNNGV in the germline V gene. The CDR3 here is CASSLGVPGQVSGNTIYF. CDR3 nucleotide sequence: TGTGCCAGCAGCTTAGGGGTGCCGGGACAGGTCTCTGGAAACACCATATATTTT.

This clone has just a few counts. This chain joins TRBV10-1 and TRBJ2-7; 8 bases map to TRBD1. Germline-derived CDR1 and CDR2 are WNHNN and SYGVQD (reference sequence). The CDR3 runs to 12 residues. The V gene end was trimmed by 10 bases and the J gene end by 6 bases; junction bases not matched to a gene: 8. The CDR3 DNA reads as TGCGCCACCAGGGGGCGGGCCGGCGAGCAGTACTTC. Its translation: CATRGRAGEQYF.

This chain joins TRBV21-1 and TRBJ2-2; TRBD1 was called by the table and not checked on the DNA. TRBV21-1 is a known pseudogene. This CDR3 spans 17 amino acids. CDR3 bases: TGTGCCAGCAGCAAAGCGCCGGGACAGCCGAACACCGGGGAGCTGTTTTTT. Its translation is CASSKAPGQPNTGELFF.

The chain combines TRBV5-6 with TRBJ2-2, with D hard to call. CDR1 is SGHDT and CDR2 is YYEEEE in the germline V gene. This CDR3 comprises 14 residues. The germline V and J ends were trimmed by 6 bases and 2 bases, with 11 bases remaining between them. CDR3 region: CASTVGGNTGELFF. The CDR3 DNA sequence: TGTGCCAGCACCGTGGGCGGTAACACCGGGGAGCTGTTTTTT.

The chain joins TRBV4-2 to TRBJ2-7; weak D call: TRBD2 (6 bases). Germline CDR1 reads LGHNA; CDR2 reads YNFKEQ. CDR3 size: 15 residues. Trimming took off 1 base at V and 2 bases at J, with 12 bases between the two ends. CDR3 protein: CASSQASGTAYEQYF. CDR3 in DNA: TGTGCCAGCAGCCAAGCTTCCGGGACTGCCTACGAGCAGTACTTC.